The clone carrying this T cell receptor beta chain occurred many times. Its antigen remains unidentified. The data derive from a study of neurological immune-mediated disorders. Study results and limitations: On phylogenetic grouping, the repertoires of 18 of 34 multiple sclerosis patients fell within one related-CDR3 cluster, constituting a possible signature.

The cDNA was generated through 5'RACE incorporating 10-nucleotide random UMIs. TCRdb processed the 5' RACE reads anew with MiXCR; each CDR3 protein has one entry. The table shows some 57,000 distinct CDR3 sequences, with more than 3.5% occurring only once. The CDR3 is 14 residues long. Trimming removed 2 bases at V and 5 bases at J, with 10 bases between. The germline CDR1 and CDR2 sequences are MNHEY and SMNVEV (reference sequence). The sequencing input was PBMCs. This TCR was recovered from a man in his sixties with multiple sclerosis. The chain employs TRBV27 and TRBJ2-1, with D perhaps matching TRBD2 (6 bases). The CDR3 nucleotides read TGTGCCAGCAGTTTAACTAGCAGGCACAATGAGCAGTTCTTC. This codes for CASSLTSRHNEQFF.